This is a list of T cell receptor beta chains from one sample in a study of Graves' ophthalmopathy and Graves' hyperthyroidism. One entry per CDR3 protein, called by TCRdb with MiXCR from the multiplex PCR reads. The sample has some 390,000 distinct CDR3 sequences, approximately 20% seen once. Material for sequencing was peripheral blood. All receptors derive from a young woman with Graves' ophthalmopathy. Each CDR3 is given with its conserved first and last residue. The order of the fields is CDR3 DNA, CDR3 protein, V gene, clone size, J gene, D gene. A D gene is named only where the DNA matches it firmly. Not all rows give a size; the values are once, few, many and, for expanded clones, a class.

CDR3 DNA: TGTGCCAGCAGCCCGCGAGGGCCAAGTAACATTCAGTACTTC
CDR3 protein: CASSPRGPSNIQYF
V gene: TRBV6-1
clone size: once
J gene: TRBJ2-4
D gene: -

CDR3 DNA: TGTGCCAGCAGCTTAGCGGGGGGGCAAACAGATACGCAGTATTTT
CDR3 protein: CASSLAGGQTDTQYF
V gene: TRBV7-2
clone size: many
J gene: TRBJ2-3
D gene: -

CDR3 DNA: TGTGCCAGCAGTCCCCGAGGTGTGGGGGGGCCCGCAGAGACCCAGTACTTC
CDR3 protein: CASSPRGVGGPAETQYF
V gene: TRBV6-1
clone size: many
J gene: TRBJ2-5
D gene: -

CDR3 DNA: TGTGCCAGCAGCTTCAACCCTCCGACTAGCGGCCAAGAGACCCAGTACTTC
CDR3 protein: CASSFNPPTSGQETQYF
V gene: TRBV11-2
clone size: -
J gene: TRBJ2-5
D gene: TRBD2

CDR3 DNA: TGTGCCAGCACCCGAGCTAGCGGGAAGGAGCAGTACTTC
CDR3 protein: CASTRASGKEQYF
V gene: TRBV12-3/TRBV12-4
clone size: few
J gene: TRBJ2-7
D gene: TRBD2

CDR3 DNA: TGTGCCAGCAAACAGGGTGGCTACACCTTC
CDR3 protein: CASKQGGYTF
V gene: TRBV6-2/TRBV6-3
clone size: -
J gene: TRBJ1-2
D gene: -

CDR3 DNA: TGTGCCAGCAGTTTCTTCCACGAGCAGTACTTC
CDR3 protein: CASSFFHEQYF
V gene: TRBV28
clone size: many
J gene: TRBJ2-7
D gene: -

CDR3 DNA: TGTGCCAGCACTGCTACAGGGGGCACCGGGGAGCTGTTTTTT
CDR3 protein: CASTATGGTGELFF
V gene: TRBV27
clone size: many
J gene: TRBJ2-2
D gene: TRBD1

CDR3 DNA: TGCAGTGCCCCGACATGGACAAATTCACCCCTCCACTTT
CDR3 protein: CSAPTWTNSPLHF
V gene: TRBV20-1
clone size: many
J gene: TRBJ1-6
D gene: -

CDR3 DNA: TGCGCCAGCAGCTTGCAGGGGGGATACACTGAAGCTTTCTTT
CDR3 protein: CASSLQGGYTEAFF
V gene: TRBV5-1
clone size: many
J gene: TRBJ1-1
D gene: TRBD1

CDR3 DNA: TGTGCCAGCAGGCTTACCGACAGGACCACCGGGGAGCTGTTTTTT
CDR3 protein: CASRLTDRTTGELFF
V gene: TRBV6-1
clone size: once
J gene: TRBJ2-2
D gene: -

CDR3 DNA: TGTGCCAGCAGATCTACTCCTTACGAGCAGTACTTC
CDR3 protein: CASRSTPYEQYF
V gene: TRBV5-5
clone size: -
J gene: TRBJ2-7
D gene: -

CDR3 DNA: TGTGCCAGTAGTATCACAGGGGGCGAGCAGTACTTC
CDR3 protein: CASSITGGEQYF
V gene: TRBV19
clone size: many
J gene: TRBJ2-7
D gene: TRBD1

CDR3 DNA: TGTGCCAGCAGTCCACTGGCAGGGGGCTCCTCTGAAGCTTTCTTT
CDR3 protein: CASSPLAGGSSEAFF
V gene: TRBV7-2
clone size: many
J gene: TRBJ1-1
D gene: TRBD1

CDR3 DNA: TGCAGTGCTAAAGTTCGTCAGAGCACTGAAGCTTTCTTT
CDR3 protein: CSAKVRQSTEAFF
V gene: TRBV20-1
clone size: -
J gene: TRBJ1-1
D gene: -

CDR3 DNA: TGTGCCACCATTAGGTCAGGGAGCTCCTACGAGCAGTACTTC
CDR3 protein: CATIRSGSSYEQYF
V gene: TRBV24-1
clone size: many
J gene: TRBJ2-7
D gene: -

CDR3 DNA: TGTGCCAGCAGTAGACTACAGGGGTCGGGGAACACTGAAGCTTTCTTT
CDR3 protein: CASSRLQGSGNTEAFF
V gene: TRBV6-4
clone size: -
J gene: TRBJ1-1
D gene: TRBD1

CDR3 DNA: TGTGCCAGCAGTCGCCGGGGGGCGGGGACCAACACCGGGGAGCTGTTTTTT
CDR3 protein: CASSRRGAGTNTGELFF
V gene: TRBV6-2/TRBV6-3
clone size: many
J gene: TRBJ2-2
D gene: -

CDR3 DNA: TGTGCCAGCAGAGCAGGGGGGAGAGGCTCCTACGAGCAGTACTTC
CDR3 protein: CASRAGGRGSYEQYF
V gene: TRBV28
clone size: many
J gene: TRBJ2-7
D gene: -

CDR3 DNA: TGTGCCAGCAGCCTTTCCGGGGTGGCTGAGCAGTACTTC
CDR3 protein: CASSLSGVAEQYF
V gene: TRBV6-1
clone size: many
J gene: TRBJ2-7
D gene: -

CDR3 DNA: TGTGCCAGCAGTTACCGGACCCGGGGGGGGACCGGGGAGCTGTTTTTT
CDR3 protein: CASSYRTRGGTGELFF
V gene: TRBV6-5
clone size: many
J gene: TRBJ2-2
D gene: TRBD2

CDR3 DNA: TGTGCCAGCAGAGGACAGGGGCGCTCCTACGAGCAGTACTTC
CDR3 protein: CASRGQGRSYEQYF
V gene: TRBV12-3/TRBV12-4
clone size: many
J gene: TRBJ2-7
D gene: TRBD1

CDR3 DNA: TGTGCCAGCAGTTTTATCCAGGGGGCGGGTAACTATGGCTACACCTTC
CDR3 protein: CASSFIQGAGNYGYTF
V gene: TRBV28
clone size: few
J gene: TRBJ1-2
D gene: TRBD1

CDR3 DNA: TGTGCCAGCAGCTTAACCCTGGGGGACAGGGGCCCTCCCCGCTACTACGAGCAGTACTTC
CDR3 protein: CASSLTLGDRGPPRYYEQYF
V gene: TRBV7-3
clone size: many
J gene: TRBJ2-7
D gene: TRBD1

CDR3 DNA: TGCAGCGTTGAAGGTGCTGGGAGGTCAACTGAAGCTTTCTTT
CDR3 protein: CSVEGAGRSTEAFF
V gene: TRBV29-1
clone size: many
J gene: TRBJ1-1
D gene: -

CDR3 DNA: TGTGCCAGCAGCTTCAGAGGAAACACCATATATTTT
CDR3 protein: CASSFRGNTIYF
V gene: TRBV13
clone size: many
J gene: TRBJ1-3
D gene: -

CDR3 DNA: TGTGCCGCAGATCGGGGGGCCTCGAATTCACCCCTCCACTTT
CDR3 protein: CAADRGASNSPLHF
V gene: TRBV6-1
clone size: many
J gene: TRBJ1-6
D gene: -

CDR3 DNA: TGTGCCAGCAGTTTACCGGACCAAATCAATCAGCCCCAGCATTTT
CDR3 protein: CASSLPDQINQPQHF
V gene: TRBV28
clone size: -
J gene: TRBJ1-5
D gene: -

CDR3 DNA: TGTGCCAGCAGACTAGCGGGGACCAAAAACATTCAGTACTTC
CDR3 protein: CASRLAGTKNIQYF
V gene: TRBV13
clone size: many
J gene: TRBJ2-4
D gene: TRBD2

CDR3 DNA: TGTGCCAGCAGGTCATGGGGCGGGGAGAACACTGAAGCTTTCTTT
CDR3 protein: CASRSWGGENTEAFF
V gene: TRBV12-3/TRBV12-4
clone size: -
J gene: TRBJ1-1
D gene: -

CDR3 DNA: TGCGCCAGCAGCTTGGCCGGGGTATTGGACACTGAAGCTTTCTTT
CDR3 protein: CASSLAGVLDTEAFF
V gene: TRBV5-1
clone size: many
J gene: TRBJ1-1
D gene: -

CDR3 DNA: TGTGCCAGCAGTGTTTCAGTCGACTACGAGCAGTACTTC
CDR3 protein: CASSVSVDYEQYF
V gene: TRBV6-1
clone size: -
J gene: TRBJ2-7
D gene: -

CDR3 DNA: TGTGCCAGCAGTTTGACTAGCGGGGGTCGAGAGACCCAGTACTTC
CDR3 protein: CASSLTSGGRETQYF
V gene: TRBV2
clone size: many
J gene: TRBJ2-5
D gene: TRBD2

CDR3 DNA: TGTGCCAGCAGCCTAAAGGAGCTGAACACTGAAGCTTTCTTT
CDR3 protein: CASSLKELNTEAFF
V gene: TRBV7-9
clone size: -
J gene: TRBJ1-1
D gene: -

CDR3 DNA: TGTGCCAGCAGTTTTTACAGGGGGCGCAGCAATCAGCCCCAGCATTTT
CDR3 protein: CASSFYRGRSNQPQHF
V gene: TRBV6-5
clone size: many
J gene: TRBJ1-5
D gene: TRBD1

CDR3 DNA: TGCAGTGCGACCCGTGGGGACTACGAGCAGTACTTC
CDR3 protein: CSATRGDYEQYF
V gene: TRBV20-1
clone size: few
J gene: TRBJ2-7
D gene: -

CDR3 DNA: TGTGCCAGCAGCTTAGAGGCTAGCGACTACGAGCAGTACTTC
CDR3 protein: CASSLEASDYEQYF
V gene: TRBV11-2
clone size: -
J gene: TRBJ2-7
D gene: -

CDR3 DNA: TGTGCCAGCAGTTTAGGGACAGGGGGAAAGAGCACTGAAGCTTTCTTT
CDR3 protein: CASSLGTGGKSTEAFF
V gene: TRBV27
clone size: many
J gene: TRBJ1-1
D gene: TRBD1

CDR3 DNA: TGTGCCAGCAGTTTAGACAGGGTCTCTGCAGCTTTCTTT
CDR3 protein: CASSLDRVSAAFF
V gene: TRBV28
clone size: many
J gene: TRBJ1-1
D gene: TRBD1

CDR3 DNA: TGTGCCAGCAGCTTATCCGGGACAGAAGAGACCCAGTACTTC
CDR3 protein: CASSLSGTEETQYF
V gene: TRBV5-6
clone size: many
J gene: TRBJ2-5
D gene: TRBD1

CDR3 DNA: TGTGCCTGGAGTGGCGGACTATCTCAGTACCAGTACTTC
CDR3 protein: CAWSGGLSQYQYF
V gene: TRBV30
clone size: few
J gene: TRBJ2-5
D gene: -

CDR3 DNA: TGTGCCAGCAGCTTAGAGGGACGCTACGAGCAGTACTTC
CDR3 protein: CASSLEGRYEQYF
V gene: TRBV7-2
clone size: many
J gene: TRBJ2-7
D gene: -

CDR3 DNA: TGTGCCAGCAGTGGGATAGCGTGGGAGGGTCTCTACGAGCAGTACTTC
CDR3 protein: CASSGIAWEGLYEQYF
V gene: TRBV28
clone size: many
J gene: TRBJ2-7
D gene: TRBD2

CDR3 DNA: TGTGCCACCAGCAGAGAAGGCTTCGAGGGGGAGACCCAGTACTTC
CDR3 protein: CATSREGFEGETQYF
V gene: TRBV15
clone size: -
J gene: TRBJ2-5
D gene: -

CDR3 DNA: TGTGCCAGCAGCTTAACCATGGGCGAGCAGTACTTC
CDR3 protein: CASSLTMGEQYF
V gene: TRBV7-3
clone size: many
J gene: TRBJ2-7
D gene: -

CDR3 DNA: TGTGCCAGCAGTTACTCCAGGACAGGGTGGGGCATTCAGTACTTC
CDR3 protein: CASSYSRTGWGIQYF
V gene: TRBV6-2/TRBV6-3
clone size: many
J gene: TRBJ2-4
D gene: TRBD1

CDR3 DNA: TGTGCCAGCACCCCCAGTCGGGGATTGGTGAAAGAGACCCAGTACTTC
CDR3 protein: CASTPSRGLVKETQYF
V gene: TRBV2
clone size: -
J gene: TRBJ2-5
D gene: -

CDR3 DNA: TGTGCCAGCAGTGGTCGTCACCAGGGGGAAGCTTTCTTT
CDR3 protein: CASSGRHQGEAFF
V gene: TRBV12-3/TRBV12-4
clone size: -
J gene: TRBJ1-1
D gene: -

CDR3 DNA: TGTGCCAGCAGCCGGGACAGTGCCCATTCTAACTATGGCTACACCTTC
CDR3 protein: CASSRDSAHSNYGYTF
V gene: TRBV11-1
clone size: many
J gene: TRBJ1-2
D gene: TRBD1

CDR3 DNA: TGTGCCAGCAGCTTGCTCGTAAGGATCGAGCAGTACTTC
CDR3 protein: CASSLLVRIEQYF
V gene: TRBV7-2
clone size: many
J gene: TRBJ2-7
D gene: -

CDR3 DNA: TGTGCCAGCTCACCTAGGGACAGAGAAAACACTGAAGCTTTCTTT
CDR3 protein: CASSPRDRENTEAFF
V gene: TRBV18
clone size: few
J gene: TRBJ1-1
D gene: TRBD1

CDR3 DNA: TGTGCCAGCTCACACGGTTACGAGCAGTACTTC
CDR3 protein: CASSHGYEQYF
V gene: TRBV18
clone size: many
J gene: TRBJ2-7
D gene: -

CDR3 DNA: TGTGCCAGCATTATGACAGGGAGGATCAATCAGCCCCAGCATTTT
CDR3 protein: CASIMTGRINQPQHF
V gene: TRBV28
clone size: few
J gene: TRBJ1-5
D gene: TRBD1